This is a list of T cell receptor beta chains from one sample in a study of cytomegalovirus exposure and HLA in healthy donors. Only in-frame clones appear in the TCRdb table, and some are missing; sequencing was by immunoSEQ multiplex PCR. Of tens of thousands of clones in the sample, 92% are singletons; the top ten hold around 1.4%. Sequencing used PBMCs. The source is a woman younger than 35 in good health and CMV-seronegative. Each CDR3 is given with its conserved first and last residue. D genes are given only for firm matches. Clone size is not always given. Where it is, it says once, few, many or a class for expanded clones.

J gene | CDR3 length | clone size | V gene | D gene | CDR3 protein | CDR3 DNA
TRBJ1-4 | 14 | . | TRBV6-5 | TRBD1 | CASSRDRRPEKLFF | TGTGCCAGCAGTCGGGACAGAAGGCCGGAAAAACTGTTTTTT
TRBJ2-1 | 15 | . | TRBV7-7 | . | CASSLGQGPFYDLFF | TGTGCTAGCAGCTTAGGGCAGGGCCCCTTCTATGATCTGTTCTTC
TRBJ2-2 | 13 | once | TRBV7-9 | . | CASSSRNTGELFF | TGTGCCAGCAGCTCCAGGAACACCGGGGAGCTGTTTTTT
TRBJ1-2 | 18 | . | TRBV7-6 | . | CASSLADGIGEDHGGYTF | TGTGCCAGCAGCTTAGCAGACGGGATCGGGGAGGATCACGGTGGCTACACCTTC
TRBJ2-3 | 15 | . | TRBV28 | TRBD2 | CASSLSGGFTDTQYF | TGTGCCAGCAGTTTGTCGGGGGGGTTCACAGATACGCAGTATTTT
TRBJ2-5 | 15 | once | TRBV6-5 | TRBD2 | CASSYRAREAGPQYF | TGTGCCAGCAGTTACCGGGCCCGGGAGGCCGGGCCCCAGTACTTC
TRBJ2-5 | 16 | . | TRBV28 | TRBD2 | CASSSRTSGGQETQYF | TGTGCCAGCAGTTCTCGGACTAGCGGGGGCCAAGAGACCCAGTACTTC
TRBJ1-4 | 14 | . | TRBV29-1 | . | CSALPADSNEKLFF | TGCAGCGCCCTCCCGGCAGACTCTAATGAAAAACTGTTTTTT
TRBJ1-6 | 14 | . | TRBV6-6 | . | CASSSNQNNSPLHF | TGTGCCAGCAGTTCGAATCAGAATAATTCACCCCTCCACTTT
TRBJ2-7 | 13 | . | TRBV6-5 | TRBD2 | CASSPRGGGEQYF | TGTGCCAGCAGCCCGCGGGGCGGGGGAGAGCAGTACTTC
TRBJ2-1 | 10 | . | TRBV7-9 | . | CASSLAQQFF | TGTGCCAGCAGCTTGGCCCAGCAGTTCTTC
TRBJ2-1 | 15 | . | TRBV7-9 | TRBD2 | CASSALAGVRDEQFF | TGTGCCAGCAGCGCACTAGCGGGAGTTAGAGATGAGCAGTTCTTC
TRBJ2-1 | 14 | few | TRBV2 | . | CASSEARTVYEQFF | TGTGCCAGCAGTGAAGCGCGGACAGTGTATGAGCAGTTCTTC
TRBJ1-5 | 14 | few | TRBV27 | . | CASSLGHSNQPQHF | TGTGCCAGCAGTTTGGGGCATAGCAATCAGCCCCAGCATTTT
TRBJ2-3 | 18 | . | TRBV27 | TRBD2 | CASSLRPFTSGRTDTQYF | TGTGCCAGCAGTTTACGCCCCTTTACTAGCGGGAGAACAGATACGCAGTATTTT
TRBJ2-1 | 11 | . | TRBV5-1 | . | CASSPSNEQFF | TGCGCCAGCAGCCCGTCGAATGAGCAGTTCTTC
TRBJ2-3 | 16 | . | TRBV5-4 | TRBD2 | CASSLPSGGEADTQYF | TGTGCCAGCAGCTTGCCTAGCGGGGGTGAGGCAGATACGCAGTATTTT
TRBJ2-5 | 14 | . | TRBV18 | . | CASSLPNRKETQYF | TGTGCCAGCTCCCTTCCTAACAGAAAAGAGACCCAGTACTTC
TRBJ2-2 | 13 | . | TRBV9 | . | CASSVASRGELFF | TGTGCCAGCAGCGTAGCTTCCCGCGGGGAGCTGTTTTTT
TRBJ2-1 | 14 | . | TRBV7-2 | TRBD2 | CASRTSGVYNEQFF | TGTGCCAGCAGAACTAGCGGAGTCTACAATGAGCAGTTCTTC
TRBJ2-7 | 12 | few | TRBV18 | . | CASSPGGYEQYF | TGTGCCAGCTCACCCGGAGGCTACGAGCAGTACTTC
TRBJ1-1 | 12 | . | TRBV28 | . | CASSLLPGKAFF | TGTGCCAGCAGTCTACTCCCAGGGAAGGCTTTCTTT
TRBJ2-7 | 14 | . | TRBV6-5 | TRBD1 | CANDSWGQGYEQYF | TGTGCCAACGATAGCTGGGGACAGGGTTACGAGCAGTACTTC
TRBJ2-3 | 16 | . | TRBV5-1 | TRBD2 | CASSASGGANRDTQYF | TGCGCCAGCAGCGCTAGCGGGGGGGCCAATAGAGATACGCAGTATTTT
TRBJ1-5 | 15 | . | TRBV28 | TRBD1 | CASSFLGQGNQPQHF | TGTGCCAGCAGTTTCCTCGGACAGGGCAATCAGCCCCAGCATTTT
TRBJ2-7 | 15 | . | TRBV6-6 | TRBD2 | CASRGLAGDLYEQYF | TGTGCCAGCAGGGGACTAGCGGGAGATTTGTACGAGCAGTACTTC
TRBJ2-7 | 14 | once | TRBV28 | . | CASSALQGSYEQYF | TGTGCCAGCAGTGCCCTACAGGGTTCCTACGAGCAGTACTTC
TRBJ1-5 | 15 | . | TRBV25-1 | TRBD1 | CASSESTGGNQPQHF | TGTGCCAGCAGTGAGTCTACAGGGGGAAATCAGCCCCAGCATTTT
TRBJ1-5 | 14 | . | TRBV19 | . | CAKPQGRCNQPQHF | TGTGCCAAACCGCAGGGGCGGTGCAATCAGCCCCAGCATTTT
TRBJ2-1 | 16 | . | TRBV5-1 | . | CASTQFGVPSYNEQFF | TGCGCCAGCACCCAATTTGGAGTCCCCTCCTACAATGAGCAGTTCTTC
TRBJ2-2 | 15 | . | TRBV11-3 | TRBD1 | CASSTGTGTTGELFF | TGTGCCAGCAGTACCGGGACAGGGACTACCGGGGAGCTGTTTTTT
TRBJ1-2 | 16 | . | TRBV28 | . | CASSERTDITNYGYTF | TGTGCCAGCAGTGAAAGGACAGACATAACTAACTATGGCTACACCTTC
TRBJ1-6 | 16 | once | TRBV27 | . | CASSLWGRGGNSPLHF | TGTGCCAGCAGCCTCTGGGGGCGAGGAGGTAATTCACCCCTCCACTTT
TRBJ2-1 | 16 | . | TRBV2 | . | CASSPQRGGSYNEQFF | TGTGCCAGCAGCCCCCAGAGGGGGGGTTCCTACAATGAGCAGTTCTTC
TRBJ2-6 | 16 | once | TRBV18 | . | CASSPSGLSGANVLTF | TGTGCCAGCTCACCAAGTGGACTATCTGGGGCCAACGTCCTGACTTTC
TRBJ1-1 | 17 | . | TRBV4-1 | TRBD1 | CASSHLDRGRGNTEAFF | TGCGCCAGCAGCCACCTTGACAGGGGGAGAGGGAACACTGAAGCTTTCTTT
TRBJ2-7 | 14 | . | TRBV28 | . | CASSVTYPIGEQYF | TGTGCCAGCAGTGTTACATATCCCATCGGGGAGCAGTACTTC
TRBJ2-3 | 19 | . | TRBV4-3 | TRBD2 | CASSQGNGRAGGGTDTQYF | TGCGCCAGCAGCCAAGGAAACGGGAGGGCGGGAGGGGGGACAGATACGCAGTATTTT
TRBJ2-5 | 16 | . | TRBV28 | . | CASSLPRAGLSETQYF | TGTGCCAGCAGCCTTCCGAGGGCGGGGTTGTCAGAGACCCAGTACTTC
TRBJ2-3 | 14 | medium-sized | TRBV6-4 | TRBD2 | CASSNSGDTDTQYF | TGTGCCAGCAGTAACAGCGGGGACACAGATACGCAGTATTTT
TRBJ2-1 | 13 | . | TRBV23-1 | . | CASSRDSQNEQFF | TGCGCCAGCAGCCGGGACTCCCAGAATGAGCAGTTCTTC
TRBJ1-1 | 17 | . | TRBV27 | . | CASSSYYGGKLGTEAFF | TGTGCCAGCAGTTCTTATTATGGAGGGAAATTAGGCACTGAAGCTTTCTTT
TRBJ1-5 | 14 | . | TRBV4-1 | . | CASSQFLGDQPQHF | TGCGCCAGCAGCCAGTTCCTAGGGGATCAGCCCCAGCATTTT
TRBJ2-7 | 12 | . | TRBV5-1 | . | CASSQNPNEQYF | TGCGCCAGCAGCCAGAATCCGAACGAGCAGTACTTC
TRBJ1-5 | 15 | once | TRBV6-1 | . | CASSVIPGGNQPQHF | TGTGCCAGCAGTGTAATTCCAGGGGGCAATCAGCCCCAGCATTTT
TRBJ2-5 | 14 | . | TRBV6-5 | . | CASSYSQLGETQYF | TGTGCCAGCAGTTACTCTCAGCTAGGAGAGACCCAGTACTTC
TRBJ1-1 | 16 | . | TRBV18 | . | CASSPRGKVMNTEAFF | TGTGCCAGCTCCCCCCGGGGGAAGGTGATGAACACTGAAGCTTTCTTT
TRBJ1-1 | 13 | . | TRBV19 | . | CASSIPGDTEAFF | TGTGCCAGTAGTATTCCGGGGGACACTGAAGCTTTCTTT
TRBJ2-1 | 20 | . | TRBV11-3 | TRBD2 | CASSLLTWASGGANYNEQFF | TGTGCCAGCAGCTTACTTACCTGGGCTAGCGGGGGGGCGAATTACAATGAGCAGTTCTTC
TRBJ1-6 | 18 | . | TRBV15 | TRBD1 | CATSGGLQGSSYNSPLHF | TGTGCCACCAGCGGAGGGTTACAGGGGAGCTCCTATAATTCACCCCTCCACTTT
TRBJ1-1 | 13 | . | TRBV29-1 | . | CSVQWALNTEAFF | TGCAGCGTTCAATGGGCCCTGAACACTGAAGCTTTCTTT
TRBJ1-1 | 12 | . | TRBV15 | . | CATSKRGGEAFF | TGTGCCACCAGCAAACGGGGGGGTGAAGCTTTCTTT
TRBJ1-5 | 16 | once | TRBV7-2 | TRBD1 | CASSSSGGRSNQPQHF | TGTGCCAGCAGCTCCTCAGGGGGGCGAAGCAATCAGCCCCAGCATTTT